The 18 T cell receptor beta chains below come from one sample, sequenced in a study of graft-versus-host responses after intestinal transplantation. This table comes from immunoSEQ multiplex PCR, and its TCRdb copy is limited to in-frame clones, with some not included. The profile shows over 90,000 clones, roughly nine tenths of them singletons. These TCRs' antigens remain unknown. The specimen comprised unstimulated CD8+ T cells sorted from spleen or lymph node cells, sampled before intestinal transplant. The origin of the receptors is a human donor who received an intestinal transplant.

This chain joins TRBV27 and TRBJ2-2; D may be TRBD1 (6 bases). Trimming removed 5 bases at V and 2 bases at J, with 18 bases between. CDR3 length equals 17 residues. CDR1 and CDR2 from the germline V gene are MNHEY and SMNVEV (reference sequence). The CDR3 sequence: CASSLRPGQLNTGELFF. The CDR3 DNA reads TGTGCCAGCAGTCTTAGGCCGGGACAATTAAACACCGGGGAGCTGTTTTTT.

The chain employs TRBV6-1 and TRBJ2-1, with TRBD2 as a possible D gene (6 bases). Trimming cost V 10 bases and J 4 bases, with 20 bases left between them. Germline values: CDR1 MNHNS, CDR2 SASEGT. The CDR3 is made up of 15 amino acids. CDR3 amino acids: CATNFGGTGYNEQFF. The DNA of the CDR3 is TGTGCCACCAACTTCGGGGGTACGGGATACAATGAGCAGTTCTTC.

V is TRBV21-1 and J is TRBJ1-5; whether TRBD1, the table's D call, matches the DNA was not checked. TRBV21-1 is a known pseudogene. CDR3 length: 16 amino acids. The CDR3 DNA reads as TGTGCCAGCAGCACGCCCCGGACAGCTAGCAATCAGCCCCAGCATTTT. Its translation is CASSTPRTASNQPQHF.

The chain joins TRBV6-6 to TRBJ2-6; possible D gene TRBD1, 6 bases. The CDR3 length is 16 residues. V gave up 9 bases and J gave up 1 base, with 16 bases separating them. Germline CDR1 is MNHNY and CDR2 is SVGAGI (reference sequence). The CDR3 DNA reads as TGTGCCAGTTACAGGGAAAGCCCGTCTGGGGCCAACGTCCTGACTTTC. This encodes CASYRESPSGANVLTF.

The rearrangement uses TRBV29-1 and TRBJ1-1; possibly TRBD1 for D (6 bases). V was pared by 0 bases and J by 7 bases, with 12 bases between. Germline V gene lookup returns CDR1 SQVTM and CDR2 ANQGSEA. The CDR3 consists of 13 residues. CDR3 bases: TGCAGCGTTGAAGAGGGGGGGCCGCTTGAAGCTTTCTTT. Its translation is CSVEEGGPLEAFF. Using reference TRBV29-1 and TRBJ1-1 for the parts outside the CDR3, the full variable domain is SAVISQKPSRDICQRGTSLTIQCQVDSQVTMMFWYRQQPGQSLTLIATANQGSEATYESGFVIDKFPISRPNLTFSTLTVSNMSPEDSSIYLCSVEEGGPLEAFFGQGTRLTVV.

The CDR3 DNA sequence: TGCGCCAGCGGGGGGGATACGCAGTATTTT. Translation: CASGGDTQYF. The J gene is TRBJ2-3, the V gene TRBV5-1, with D possibly being TRBD2 (6 bases). The CDR3 consists of 10 residues. V was shortened by 7 bases and J by 6 bases, with 6 bases between the two germline ends. Germline V gives CDR1 SGHRS, CDR2 YFSETQ. The full variable domain, its missing parts supplied by reference TRBV5-1 and TRBJ2-3, is KAGVTQTPRYLIKTRGQQVTLSCSPISGHRSVSWYQQTPGQGLQFLFEYFSETQRNKGNFPGRFSGRQFSNSRSEMNVSTLELGDSALYLCASGGDTQYFGPGTRLTVL.

The CDR3 region is CASSFPRDEQFF. The CDR3 nucleotides read TGTGCCAGCAGCTTCCCCCGCGATGAGCAGTTCTTC. This sequence joins TRBV13 and TRBJ2-1; D not certain. The germline CDR1 and CDR2 sequences are PRHDT and FYEKMQ (reference sequence). Trimming cost V 3 bases and J 8 bases, with 8 bases left between them. This CDR3 contains 12 residues.

The V gene is TRBV6-5, the J gene TRBJ2-1; D remains unclear. V lost 4 bases and J 3 bases, leaving 13 bases between the germline ends. The CDR3 extends over 15 amino acids. Germline V CDR1 and CDR2: MNHEY, SVGAGI. The CDR3 here is CASSSTVLRYNEQFF. The DNA of the CDR3 is TGTGCCAGCAGTTCTACAGTCTTACGCTACAATGAGCAGTTCTTC.

This clone appeared a single time. The CDR3 nucleotides read TGTGCCAGCAGCTTAAATATTTGGAACAGGGGGGATACGGATACGCAGTATTTT. Encoded protein: CASSLNIWNRGDTDTQYF. The V call is TRBV7-3, the J call TRBJ2-3; TRBD1 agrees at 8 bases. The CDR3 spans 18 residues. Per germline, CDR1 SGHTA and CDR2 FQGTGA. The V gene end was trimmed by 1 base and the J gene end by 6 bases; junction bases not matched to a gene: 15. Filled out from reference TRBV7-3 and TRBJ2-3, the complete variable domain reads GAGVSQTPSNKVTEKGKYVELRCDPISGHTALYWYRQSLGQGPEFLIYFQGTGAADDSGLPNDRFFAVRPEGSVSTLKIQRTERGDSAVYLCASSLNIWNRGDTDTQYFGPGTRLTVL.

The chain has TRBV9 and TRBJ1-4; 8 bases are shared with TRBD1. Germline-derived CDR1 and CDR2 are SGDLS and YYNGEE. The J segment lost 10 bases and the V segment lost 3 bases, leaving 8 bases of the junction unmatched. The CDR3 runs to 14 residues. The CDR3 here is CASSGRTGRGKLFF. The CDR3 DNA follows: TGTGCCAGCAGCGGACGGACAGGGAGAGGAAAACTGTTTTTT.

This clone was seen only once. This chain uses TRBV27 with TRBJ1-2, with D perhaps matching TRBD1 (6 bases). Germline loops: CDR1 MNHEY, CDR2 SMNVEV (reference sequence). V gave up 1 base and J gave up 7 bases, with 16 bases separating them. This CDR3 has 15 amino acids. The CDR3 sequence is CASSLLGAGLFGYTF. The CDR3 DNA is TGTGCCAGCAGTTTATTGGGGGCCGGCCTTTTTGGCTACACCTTC.

The chain employs TRBV7-3 and TRBJ2-2; D is unclear. CDR1 and CDR2 (germline): SGHTA, FQGTGA. The CDR3 is 15 residues long. With 2 bases removed from V and 6 bases from J, the gap between germline ends came to 13 bases. This chain's CDR3 is CASSLRGSFSGELFF. The CDR3 DNA reads TGTGCCAGCAGCTTACGAGGCTCCTTCTCCGGGGAGCTGTTTTTT.

CDR3: CATGTSGGLSSYEQYF. The CDR3 region has the DNA TGTGCCACCGGGACTAGCGGGGGGCTGAGCTCCTACGAGCAGTACTTC. The chain links TRBV10-3 to TRBJ2-7, with 15 bases aligning to TRBD2. Germline V gives CDR1 ENHRY, CDR2 SYGVKD. Losses at the gene ends were 10 bases for V and 0 bases for J; bases not matched to a gene: 7. The CDR3 is 16 amino acids.

The V and J genes are TRBV7-8 and TRBJ1-2, with 7 bases aligning to TRBD1. Germline CDR1 and CDR2: SGHVS and FQNEAQ. The ends lost 0 bases at V and 2 bases at J; junction bases unmatched: 3. The CDR3 is 15 residues long. The CDR3 reads CASSLAYRGNYGYTF. The CDR3 bases are TGTGCCAGCAGCTTAGCATACAGGGGAAACTATGGCTACACCTTC.

The chain has TRBV7-9 and TRBJ2-5, with D tentatively TRBD2 (5 bases). The DNA end favors TRBJ2-7, so the J call may be wrong. The CDR3 covers 11 residues. Germline CDR1 and CDR2: SEHNR and FQNEAQ (reference sequence). The CDR3 DNA reads as TGTGCCAGCAGAGAGGGTTACGAGCAGTACTTC. This encodes CASREGYEQYF.

For this clone: The sample holds other DNA sequences that translate to the same CDR3. CDR3: CASSWDSNTEAFF. The CDR3 DNA is TGTGCCAGCAGCTGGGACTCGAACACTGAAGCTTTCTTT. V is TRBV27 and J is TRBJ1-1; TRBD1 is a possible D gene (5 bases). The V and J ends lost 6 bases and 1 base respectively, with 9 bases between them. This CDR3 has 13 residues. Germline assignment: CDR1 MNHEY and CDR2 SMNVEV (reference sequence).

The V call is TRBV10-3, the J call TRBJ1-2; tentative D call: TRBD1 (5 bases). V lost 8 bases and J 5 bases, leaving 24 bases between the germline ends. In germline, CDR1 is ENHRY, CDR2 SYGVKD. The CDR3 is 16 amino acids. DNA for the CDR3: TGTGCCATCTGGTCGGCAGGGCTCCCTAATCCTTATGGCTACACCTTC. Amino acid sequence: CAIWSAGLPNPYGYTF.

A note on this clone: This is likely a read error, given that the CDR3 carries no conserved phenylalanine or tryptophan at its end. No DNA is shown, since the ends of the CDR3 on it are uncertain; the CDR3 is the one TCRdb lists. The chain uses TRBV4-2 and TRBJ2-3; the D call of TRBD2 is as the table states it, not checked on the DNA. 13 amino acids form the CDR3, both terminal residues included. Germline loops: CDR1 LGHNA, CDR2 YNFKEQ. Here the CDR3 reads CASSQDLGIAGVL.